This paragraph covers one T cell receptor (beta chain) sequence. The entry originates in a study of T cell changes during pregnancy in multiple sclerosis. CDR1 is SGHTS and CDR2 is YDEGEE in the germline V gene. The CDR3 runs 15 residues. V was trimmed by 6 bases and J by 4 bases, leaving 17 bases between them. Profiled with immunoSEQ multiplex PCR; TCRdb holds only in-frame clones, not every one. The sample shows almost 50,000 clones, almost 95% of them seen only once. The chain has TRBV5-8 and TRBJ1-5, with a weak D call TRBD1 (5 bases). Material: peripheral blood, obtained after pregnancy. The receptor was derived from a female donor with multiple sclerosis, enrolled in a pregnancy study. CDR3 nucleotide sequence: TGTGCCAGCACCTCTGCGGGGCTGCCGAATCAGCCCCAGCATTTT. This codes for CASTSAGLPNQPQHF.